This T cell receptor beta chain was obtained from a study of shared clonotypes between healthy human individuals. Measured with immunoSEQ multiplex PCR; TCRdb has only the in-frame clones, and not every one. The sample contains about 1.5 million clones, 95% to 99% of which appear only once. With V trimmed by 6 bases and J by 6 bases, 9 bases remained unmatched. This CDR3 contains 14 residues. Per germline, CDR1 SQVTM and CDR2 ANQGSEA. General study findings and limits: Enrolling few donors narrowed the genetic and exposure-history diversity that was represented.

Division of CD4+ cells produced a CD45RA+ naive subset and a CD45RA-negative memory subset. Comment on this clone: What it binds is unknown.

The chain employs TRBV29-1 and TRBJ2-2; 8 positions agree with TRBD2. The TCR originated in a man aged 30 to 45 in good health. Source material: naive CD4+ T cells sorted from blood. Described subset: CD45RA+ positively selected. CDR3 protein: CSVGYGRAAGELFF. The CDR3 DNA reads as TGCAGCGTCGGGTACGGGAGGGCCGCCGGGGAGCTGTTTTTT.